The 11 T cell receptor beta chains reported below all come from one sample, sequenced in a study of blood T cells in healthy people across ages. It was with a sample-barcoded 5' primer and a J-beta primer mix that a second PCR of about 6 to 11 cycles was run. TCRdb re-analysed the 5' RACE reads in MiXCR, keeping a single row per CDR3 protein. Of nearly 800,000 distinct CDR3 sequences listed, 25% are singletons. These records were also assigned to another study, of T cells of mothers and their children.

Sequenced input: blood. The receptors derive from a boy aged 5-17 years in good health.

With regard to this clonotype: Compared with germline, one end of the junction differs, possibly owing to a read error. The chain recombines TRBV20-1 with TRBJ2-7; D is perhaps TRBD2 (5 bases). From germline, CDR1 is DFQATT and CDR2 SNEGSKA (reference sequence). CDR3 length equals 15 residues. For the CDR3, the DNA is TGCAGTGCTAGAGATAAAACTAGTTATTCCTACGTGCAGTACTTC. Translating it yields CSARDKTSYSYVQYF.

The rearrangement links TRBV2 to TRBJ1-3; D gene unclear. This CDR3 is built from 14 residues. Germline-derived CDR1 and CDR2 are SNHLY and FYNNEI. V was cut by 6 bases and J by 6 bases, with 15 bases left in between. In DNA, the CDR3 is TGTGCCAGCAGCCGCGGGAGGGAGGAAAACACCATATATTTT. Its translation is CASSRGREENTIYF. The entire variable domain, with the rest obtained from reference TRBV2 and TRBJ1-3, is as follows: EPEVTQTPSHQVTQMGQEVILRCVPISNHLYFYWYRQILGQKVEFLVSFYNNEISEKSEIFDDQFSVERPDGSNFTLKIRSTKLEDSAMYFCASSRGREENTIYFGEGSWLTVV.

This clonotype has only a few counts. This chain links TRBV7-8 with TRBJ1-4, with D possibly matching TRBD1 (6 bases). With 5 bases removed from V and 2 bases from J, the gap between germline ends came to 12 bases. Germline CDR1 and CDR2: SGHVS and FQNEAQ. This CDR3 spans 15 amino acids. This CDR3 reads CASSPGATTNEKLFF. The CDR3 region has the DNA TGTGCCAGCAGCCCAGGGGCCACCACTAATGAAAAACTGTTTTTT. The full variable domain, in which reference TRBV7-8 and TRBJ1-4 provide the parts outside the CDR3, is GAGVSQSPRYKVAKRGQDVALRCDPISGHVSLFWYQQALGQGPEFLTYFQNEAQLDKSGLPSDRFFAERPEGSVSTLKIQRTQQEDSAVYLCASSPGATTNEKLFFGSGTQLSVL.

The chain has TRBV5-1 and TRBJ2-7, with TRBD1 as a possible D gene (5 bases). This CDR3 has 13 amino acids. CDR1 is SGHRS and CDR2 is YFSETQ in the germline V gene. Trimming left V 1 base short and J 4 bases short, with 9 bases between. The chain's CDR3 is CASSLWPGYEQYF. The CDR3 DNA follows: TGCGCCAGCAGCTTGTGGCCAGGGTACGAGCAGTACTTC.

The chain is built from TRBV20-1 and TRBJ2-5; 9 bases map to TRBD1. The length of the CDR3 is 14 residues. Looked up from germline, CDR1 is DFQATT and CDR2 is SNEGSKA (reference sequence). V shed 2 bases and J 2 bases; nucleotides not matched to a gene: 3. The CDR3, as DNA: TGCAGTGCTAGAACAGGGGGCCAACAAGAGACCCAGTACTTC. Amino acid sequence: CSARTGGQQETQYF.

This clonotype was seen a handful of times. The junction shows a germline mismatch at one end, possibly a read error. V and J are TRBV7-7 and TRBJ2-2, with 8 bases matching TRBD2. The CDR3 extends over 14 amino acids. Germline loops: CDR1 SSHAT, CDR2 FNYEAQ (reference sequence). DNA of the CDR3: TGTGCTAGCAGCTTAGCAGCGGGGGCCGGGGAGCTGTTTTTT. This codes for CASSLAAGAGELFF.

This sequence joins TRBV12-3 or TRBV12-4 and TRBJ2-5; D may be TRBD1 (6 bases). The J call is in doubt because the DNA end fits TRBJ2-7 better. The CDR3 contains 14 residues. CDR3 nucleotides: TGTGCCAGCAGTCTGGACAGTTTCCCCTACGAGCAGTACTTC. Translating it yields CASSLDSFPYEQYF.

This clonotype was counted a single time. Mismatch with germline at one junction end may stem from a read error. The J gene is TRBJ2-1, the V gene TRBV24-1; no clear D gene. Germline values: CDR1 KGHDR, CDR2 SFDVKD. The CDR3 has 11 residues. In DNA form, the CDR3 reads TGTGTCACCAGTGCCTACAATGAGCAGTTCTTC. Its protein product is CVTSAYNEQFF.

Only a few counts were recorded for this clonotype. The CDR3 spells CATRGRQETEAFF. The CDR3 nucleotides read TGTGCCACTCGGGGACGGCAGGAGACTGAAGCTTTCTTT. This chain connects TRBV10-3 to TRBJ1-1; maybe TRBD1 (5 bases). The germline V and J ends were trimmed by 10 bases and 5 bases, with 17 bases remaining between them. This CDR3 spans 13 amino acids. From germline, CDR1 is ENHRY and CDR2 SYGVKD.

This clonotype was seen only a few times. The chain joins TRBV27 to TRBJ2-2; D is possibly TRBD1 or TRBD2 (6 bases each). The CDR3 totals 17 residues. Trimming removed 5 bases from V and 5 bases from J, with 21 bases in between. CDR1 and CDR2 (germline): MNHEY, SMNVEV (reference sequence). CDR3 sequence (DNA): TGTGCCAGCAGTACTAAGAACAGGGACTGGGGGACCGGGGAGCTGTTTTTT. It yields the protein CASSTKNRDWGTGELFF.

The chain joins TRBV7-2 to TRBJ2-5, with 8 bases aligning to TRBD2. V lost 4 bases to trimming and J lost 5 bases; unmatched junction nucleotides: 15. The CDR3 covers 17 residues. The germline V gene encodes CDR1 SGHTA and CDR2 FQGNSA. The CDR3 region is CASSSWGGRLEGETQYF. CDR3 nucleotides: TGTGCCAGCAGCTCTTGGGGCGGGAGGCTCGAGGGTGAGACCCAGTACTTC. The full variable domain, with the rest looked up from reference TRBV7-2 and TRBJ2-5, is GAGVSQSPSNKVTEKGKDVELRCDPISGHTALYWYRQSLGQGLEFLIYFQGNSAPDKSGLPSDRFSAERTGGSVSTLTIQRTQQEDSAVYLCASSSWGGRLEGETQYFGPGTRLLVL.